The 28 T cell receptor beta chains presented below share a single source sample, sequenced in a study of T cells in women clearing cervical HPV infection. Profiled with immunoSEQ multiplex PCR; TCRdb holds only in-frame clones, not every one. In all, the sample yields tens of thousands of clones. The sequenced sample was blood buffy coat. These receptor sequences come from a woman aged 18-70 years with a cervical HPV16 infection that either progressed to CIN3+ or cleared (not recorded which).

To note about this clone: The read gets to within 3 residues of the CDR3 end, and the germline J gene fills in the rest. The gene calls are TRBV5-4 and TRBJ2-7; TRBD2 matches at 13 bases. Germline CDR1 reads SGHNT; CDR2 reads YYREEE (reference sequence). V lost 3 bases to trimming and J lost 6 bases; unmatched junction nucleotides: 9. This CDR3 spans 16 amino acids. The CDR3 DNA, read in part, is TGTGCCAGCAGCTCTGGGACTAGCGGGACCCGTCGCGAG. Translated: CASSSGTSGTRRE. The CDR3 as a whole reads CASSSGTSGTRREQYF. Full variable domain (remainder filled in from reference TRBV5-4 and TRBJ2-7): ETGVTQSPTHLIKTRGQQVTLRCSSQSGHNTVSWYQQALGQGPQFIFQYYREEENGRGNFPPRFSGLQFPNYSSELNVNALELDDSALYLCASSSGTSGTRREQYFGPGTRLTVT.

Of note for this clone: The read halts 3 residues ahead of the CDR3 end, with the missing end drawn from the germline J gene. The chain links TRBV10-3 to TRBJ1-1; no reliable D call. The CDR3 is made up of 14 amino acids. CDR1 is ENHRY, CDR2 SYGVKD, per germline. The CDR3 bases that were read are TGTGCCATCAGTGAGTTCCCAGGCAGGTCAGAC. Encoded protein: CAISEFPGRSD. The CDR3 as a whole reads CAISEFPGRSDAFF.

As to this clone: The read terminates 3 residues ahead of where the CDR3 ends, so the germline J gene completes it. The V call is TRBV19, the J call TRBJ1-4; maybe TRBD1 (6 bases). Germline lookup yields CDR1 LNHDA and CDR2 SQIVND (reference sequence). The CDR3 length is 15 residues. The part of the CDR3 DNA that was read is TGTGCCAGTAGTCCGGAAGGGGGTCTGCATGAAGGA. Translating it yields CASSPEGGLHEG. The complete CDR3 reads CASSPEGGLHEGLFF.

About this clone: The CDR3 extends 3 residues past the end of the read, so its final part is completed from the germline J gene. The chain is built from TRBV7-2 and TRBJ2-7; 8 bases match TRBD1. J gave up 2 bases and V 5 bases, and 8 bases lay outside the gene matches. Germline values: CDR1 SGHTA, CDR2 FQGNSA. The CDR3 is made up of 15 amino acids. The CDR3 spells CASSPNRGETYEQYF. The covered CDR3 bases are TGTGCCAGCAGCCCAAACAGGGGGGAGACCTACGAG.

This clone is medium-sized by frequency. The missing CDR3 end, 3 residues past where the read stops, is filled in from the germline J gene. The rearrangement links TRBV28 to TRBJ1-1; the D gene is possibly TRBD1 (5 bases). Germline CDR1 and CDR2: MDHEN and SYDVKM. This CDR3 contains 11 residues. V gave up 10 bases and J gave up 4 bases, with 10 bases separating them. CDR3 DNA (partial): TGTGCCATCCAGGGAGGCACTGAA. Amino acid sequence: CAIQGGTE. The entire CDR3 sequence reads CAIQGGTEAFF.

In regard to this clone: The CDR3 end lies 3 residues beyond the end of the read and is filled in from the germline J gene. The rearrangement joins TRBV11-2 to TRBJ1-4; 9 nucleotides match TRBD1. The CDR3 contains 13 residues. V lost 4 bases and J lost 6; bases outside the gene matches: 0. Germline V gene data show CDR1 as SGHAT and CDR2 as FQNNGV. The sequenced part of the CDR3 DNA is TGTGCCAGCAGCTGGACAGGGGATGAAAAA. Translated, it gives CASSWTGDEK. The entire CDR3 protein is CASSWTGDEKLFF.

Remarks on this clone: Sequencing ends 3 residues short of the CDR3 end; the germline J gene provides the rest. The chain links TRBV5-1 to TRBJ1-5, with TRBD1 matching 8 bases. CDR1 is SGHRS and CDR2 is YFSETQ in the germline V gene. This CDR3 contains 14 residues. J gave up 6 bases and V 3 bases, and 5 bases lay outside the gene matches. Incomplete CDR3 DNA: TGCGCCAGCAGCTCAGCAGGGGGCGGTCAGCCC. Protein sequence: CASSSAGGGQP. The whole CDR3 sequence is CASSSAGGGQPQHF.

About this clone: The CDR3 goes on 3 residues after the read ends, and that part is filled in from the germline J gene. The rearrangement joins TRBV2 to TRBJ2-5; 7 nucleotides line up with TRBD2. The V and J ends lost 7 bases and 4 bases, in that order; junction bases with no gene match: 6. CDR1 is SNHLY and CDR2 is FYNNEI in the germline V gene. This CDR3 has 13 amino acids. The CDR3 loop is CASTQRGVETQYF. CDR3 DNA, as far as it was read: TGTGCCAGCACTCAACGGGGGGTAGAGACC.

Of note for this clone: The read finishes 3 residues shy of the CDR3 end, and the germline J gene is used to complete it. This chain links TRBV5-6 with TRBJ2-7; D perhaps matches TRBD2 (6 bases). Germline V gives CDR1 SGHDT, CDR2 YYEEEE. V was pared by 3 bases and J by 6 bases, with 16 bases between. This CDR3 is built from 14 residues. The CDR3 here is CASSSRLGHPEQYF. CDR3 DNA, as far as it was read: TGTGCCAGCAGCTCCAGACTAGGACACCCCGAG. The full variable domain, rest sourced from reference TRBV5-6 and TRBJ2-7, is DAGVTQSPTHLIKTRGQQVTLRCSPKSGHDTVSWYQQALGQGPQFIFQYYEEEERQRGNFPDRFSGHQFPNYSSELNVNALLLGDSALYLCASSSRLGHPEQYFGPGTRLTVT.

In regard to this clone: The read terminates 3 residues ahead of where the CDR3 ends, so the germline J gene completes it. The chain has TRBV20-1 and TRBJ2-6, with D possibly matching TRBD1 (5 bases). V lost 3 bases, J lost 0 bases, and 9 bases lay in between. CDR1 is DFQATT, CDR2 SNEGSKA, per germline (reference sequence). CDR3 size: 15 residues. Partial CDR3 DNA: TGCAGTGCTAGGACAGAGAACTCTGGGGCCAACGTC. Amino acids: CSARTENSGANV. The full CDR3 reads CSARTENSGANVLTF.

A remark on this clone: The read ends 3 residues before the CDR3 terminus; that terminus is restored from the germline J gene. This chain links TRBV19 with TRBJ2-3; 8 nucleotides line up with TRBD2. The CDR3 runs 15 residues. Germline V gene lookup returns CDR1 LNHDA and CDR2 SQIVND (reference sequence). J gave up 1 base and V 6 bases, and 6 bases lay outside the gene matches. CDR3 bases read: TGTGCCAGTAGAGGCATGACTAGCGGCACAGATACG. This translates into CASRGMTSGTDT. From start to end, the CDR3 is CASRGMTSGTDTQYF. Full variable domain (rest looked up from reference TRBV19 and TRBJ2-3): DGGITQSPKYLFRKEGQNVTLSCEQNLNHDAMYWYRQDPGQGLRLIYYSQIVNDFQKGDIAEGYSVSREKKESFPLTVTSAQKNPTAFYLCASRGMTSGTDTQYFGPGTRLTVL.

In regard to this clone: The read terminates 3 residues ahead of where the CDR3 ends, so the germline J gene completes it. This chain links TRBV7-2 with TRBJ2-5; maybe TRBD2 (7 bases). V was trimmed by 3 bases and J by 5 bases, leaving 13 bases between them. This CDR3 has 14 amino acids. The germline V gene encodes CDR1 SGHTA and CDR2 FQGNSA. The DNA read from the CDR3 is TGTGCCAGCAGCTTGGGGGCCGGGAGGGAGACC. It translates to CASSLGAGRET. The entire CDR3 is CASSLGAGRETQYF.

Note on this clone: From the germline J gene comes the end of the CDR3, since the read stops 3 residues before it. The chain couples TRBV7-6 to TRBJ2-7; D possibly corresponds to TRBD2 (6 bases). Per germline, CDR1 SGHVS and CDR2 FNYEAQ. The length of the CDR3 is 13 residues. V dropped 2 bases and J dropped 5 bases, with 10 bases sitting between them. This CDR3 is CASSLSWGDEQYF. The sequenced part of the CDR3 DNA is TGTGCCAGCAGCTTAAGTTGGGGGGACGAG.

In the case of this clone: An end of the junction differs from the germline gene, which may be a read error. The CDR3 extends 3 residues past the end of the read, so its final part is completed from the germline J gene. Distinct nucleotide sequences in the sample also encode this CDR3. This sequence joins TRBV28 and TRBJ2-5; 9 bases line up with TRBD1. CDR3 size: 14 residues. Germline V lookup: CDR1 MDHEN, CDR2 SYDVKM. The CDR3 DNA, read in part, is TGTGCCAGTAGTTTACAGGGGGCCAAAGAGACC. This codes for CASSLQGAKET. The full CDR3 protein is CASSLQGAKETQYF. Complete variable domain (other parts from reference TRBV28 and TRBJ2-5): DVKVTQSSRYLVKRTGEKVFLECVQDMDHENMFWYRQDPGLGLRLIYFSYDVKMKEKGDIPEGYSVSREKKERFSLILESASTNQTSMYLCASSLQGAKETQYFGPGTRLLVL.

For this clone: The CDR3 end falls 3 residues outside the read, so it is completed with the germline J gene. The V call is TRBV19, the J call TRBJ2-5; 15 nucleotides line up with TRBD2. This CDR3 is 18 amino acids long. The J segment lost 4 bases and the V segment lost 5 bases, leaving 11 bases of the junction unmatched. Germline V gives CDR1 LNHDA, CDR2 SQIVND (reference sequence). CDR3 loop: CASSSWYGTSGRRETQYF. Incomplete CDR3 DNA: TGTGCCAGTAGTTCTTGGTATGGGACTAGCGGGAGGAGAGAGACC.

This clone is deemed medium-sized by its frequency. The read falls 3 residues short of the CDR3 end, and the missing part is taken from the germline J gene. This rearrangement joins TRBV18 to TRBJ2-7; 9 bases map to TRBD2. The V gene's germline CDR1 is KGHSH and CDR2 LQKENI. The CDR3 covers 15 residues. Trimming removed 2 bases from V and 5 bases from J; junction bases left unmatched: 7. Incomplete CDR3 DNA: TGTGCCAGCTCACCAGGGTTAGCGGGAGCGGACGAG. This codes for CASSPGLAGADE. The whole CDR3 region reads CASSPGLAGADEQYF.

Note on this clone: The read ends 3 residues early relative to the CDR3; the germline J gene fills the gap. The chain recombines TRBV5-4 with TRBJ2-3; weak D call: TRBD2 (5 bases). Germline CDR1 SGHNT, CDR2 YYREEE (reference sequence). The V end was cut by 4 bases, the J end by 5 bases, with 14 bases between. The CDR3 is 14 residues long. This CDR3 reads CASSIGQRKDTQYF. CDR3 DNA, as far as it was read: TGTGCCAGCAGCATCGGCCAGCGGAAAGATACG.

With respect to this clone: The CDR3 end lies 3 residues beyond the end of the read and is filled in from the germline J gene. The V gene is TRBV6-2 or TRBV6-3, the J gene TRBJ2-7; TRBD2 aligns across 7 bases. J was trimmed by 3 bases and V by 6 bases; bases with no gene match: 8. CDR3 length equals 14 residues. Germline loops: CDR1 MNHEY, CDR2 SVGEGT. CDR3 DNA (partial): TGTGCCAGCAGGGCTAGCGGAAATAGCTACGAG. Its protein product is CASRASGNSYE. The complete CDR3 sequence is CASRASGNSYEQYF.

Of note for this clone: The read comes to an end 3 residues before the CDR3 does, leaving the germline J gene to fill in the end. This chain uses TRBV11-3 with TRBJ2-5; 7 nucleotides agree with TRBD1. CDR1 and CDR2 from the germline V gene are SGHNT and YENEEA. The CDR3 sequence is 14 residues long. The ends lost 1 base at V and 3 bases at J; junction bases unmatched: 2. The CDR3 protein is CASSLGQGEETQYF. Partial CDR3 DNA: TGTGCCAGCAGCTTAGGGCAGGGGGAAGAGACC.

Turning to this clone: The sequence runs out 3 residues before the end of the CDR3; the remainder is reconstructed from the germline J gene. The rearrangement links TRBV20-1 to TRBJ1-2; 8 bases align to TRBD1. With 2 bases clipped from V and 6 bases from J, the junction kept 5 bases outside the gene matches. The CDR3 totals 13 residues. Germline CDR1 is DFQATT and CDR2 is SNEGSKA (reference sequence). The CDR3 spells CSARRTGIDGYTF. The CDR3 DNA, read in part, is TGCAGTGCTAGAAGGACAGGGATCGATGGC.

Of note for this clone: The read halts 3 residues ahead of the CDR3 end, with the missing end drawn from the germline J gene. V and J are TRBV29-1 and TRBJ2-5, with TRBD1 as a possible D gene (5 bases). The CDR3 is 14 residues long. The V end lost 6 bases, the J end lost 1 base, and 15 bases lay between the germline ends. Germline lookup yields CDR1 SQVTM and CDR2 ANQGSEA. The covered CDR3 bases are TGCAGCGTCTATGGACACCTCGGCCAAGAGACC. It specifies CSVYGHLGQET. The CDR3 in full is CSVYGHLGQETQYF.

On this clone: The sequence runs out 3 residues before the end of the CDR3; the remainder is reconstructed from the germline J gene. The chain has TRBV2 and TRBJ2-3; D is undetermined. This CDR3 spans 14 amino acids. Trimming took 7 bases from V and 1 from J, leaving 12 bases between them. Germline V gene lookup returns CDR1 SNHLY and CDR2 FYNNEI. This CDR3 is CASKLTQGTDTQYF. The covered CDR3 bases are TGTGCCAGCAAGCTCACCCAAGGCACAGATACG.

The CDR3 DNA, read in part, is TGCAGTGCAAACGGACTCATCCGACAACTTAATCAGCCC. It yields the protein CSANGLIRQLNQP. The entire CDR3 reads CSANGLIRQLNQPQHF. The chain employs TRBV20-1 and TRBJ1-5; D unresolved. The read is 3 residues too short to cover the CDR3 end, so that end is filled in from the germline J gene. Germline V lookup: CDR1 DFQATT, CDR2 SNEGSKA (reference sequence). This CDR3 contains 16 residues. V lost 6 bases and J 4 bases, leaving 22 bases between the germline ends.

CDR3 residues: CASSPVQNTEAFF. The CDR3 DNA, read in part, is TGTGCCAGCTCACCAGTACAGAACACTGAA. The chain couples TRBV18 to TRBJ1-1; no clear D. Read coverage stops 3 residues before the CDR3 terminus; the germline J gene supplies the remainder. In germline, CDR1 is KGHSH, CDR2 LQKENI. The CDR3 length is 13 residues. The germline V and J ends were trimmed by 2 bases and 1 base, with 5 bases remaining between them. Using reference TRBV18 and TRBJ1-1 for the parts outside the CDR3, the full variable domain is NAGVMQNPRHLVRRRGQEARLRCSPMKGHSHVYWYRQLPEEGLKFMVYLQKENIIDESGMPKERFSAEFPKEGPSILRIQQVVRGDSAAYFCASSPVQNTEAFFGQGTRLTVV.

As to this clone: Read coverage stops 3 residues before the CDR3 terminus; the germline J gene supplies the remainder. This chain links TRBV6-2 or TRBV6-3 with TRBJ2-4; TRBD1 matches at 7 bases. Germline trimming cut 7 bases from V and 0 bases from J; bases unmatched to any gene: 9. The germline gives CDR1 MNHEY, CDR2 SVGEGT. The length of the CDR3 is 16 residues. The CDR3 reads CASTPTGHLAKNIQYF. CDR3 DNA (partial): TGTGCCAGCACCCCGACAGGGCACTTAGCCAAAAACATT.

Details on this clone: The read halts 3 residues ahead of the CDR3 end, with the missing end drawn from the germline J gene. The gene calls are TRBV5-6 and TRBJ2-7; no firm D call. Germline V gene sequence: CDR1 SGHDT, CDR2 YYEEEE. The CDR3 consists of 13 residues. The V gene lost 0 bases and the J gene lost 1 base, with 5 bases spanning the gap. The CDR3: CASSLDLSYEQYF. The DNA read from the CDR3 is TGTGCCAGCAGCTTGGATTTATCCTACGAG.

Notes on this clone: The CDR3 end is not reached by the read, which stops 3 residues before it; the germline J gene fills it in. The V and J genes are TRBV5-1 and TRBJ2-1; TRBD2 matches at 11 bases. The V gene's germline CDR1 is SGHRS and CDR2 YFSETQ. This CDR3 has 15 amino acids. V lost 2 bases, J lost 8 bases, and 6 bases stayed unmatched. Incomplete CDR3 DNA: TGCGCCAGCAGCTTTACTCTAGCGGGAGGTTATGAG. Protein sequence: CASSFTLAGGYE. The whole CDR3 region reads CASSFTLAGGYEQFF.

Details on this clone: The read stops 3 residues short of the end of the CDR3; the missing end is completed from the germline J gene. The chain employs TRBV7-6 and TRBJ1-4; D is unclear. Per germline, CDR1 SGHVS and CDR2 FNYEAQ. V gave up 1 base and J gave up 4 bases, with 10 bases separating them. The CDR3 length is 15 residues. The sequenced part of the CDR3 DNA is TGTGCCAGCAGCTTAGACAGTTCGTTTAATGAAAAA. Its translation: CASSLDSSFNEK. The entire CDR3 protein reads CASSLDSSFNEKLFF.